This TCR beta chain was sequenced in a study of preoperative IRX-2 immunotherapy in early breast cancer. Germline CDR1 is SEHNR and CDR2 is FQNEAQ (reference sequence). The CDR3 is 14 residues long. With 3 bases clipped from V and 3 bases from J, the junction kept 1 base outside the gene matches. Sequencing used immunoSEQ multiplex PCR; TCRdb keeps in-frame clones, though not all of them. Of around 22,000 clones listed, about 90% were seen once; the top ten hold roughly 30%. Treatment given: preoperative locoregional IRX-2 cytokine immunotherapy. Patients received preoperative, locoregional IRX-2 cytokine immunotherapy in a phase Ib study.

This clonotype was obtained from a human donor with breast cancer. V gene TRBV7-9 combines with J gene TRBJ1-4, with TRBD1 identical over 7 bases. Here the sequenced sample was tumor tissue, taken after IRX-2 immunotherapy. The CDR3 sequence is CASSFQGANEKLFF. CDR3 nucleotides: TGTGCCAGCAGCTTCCAGGGGGCTAATGAAAAACTGTTTTTT.